Presented here are 10 T cell receptor beta chains from one specimen sequenced in a study of monozygotic twins with inflammatory bowel disease. TCRdb reprocessed the 5' RACE reads and reports one entry per CDR3 protein, with no DNA. This sample's clone table lists approximately 330,000 distinct CDR3 sequences. The sample comprised blood. Receptors originate from a human donor with ulcerative colitis or Crohn's disease, or a healthy co-twin of an affected twin (not recorded which).

The genes are TRBV20-1 and TRBJ2-7; no DNA is available, so the TRBD1 call from TCRdb remains unchecked. Germline values: CDR1 DFQATT, CDR2 SNEGSKA (reference sequence). The CDR3 is 13 residues long. CDR3 loop: CSARKGAGYEQYF.

The chain carries TRBV12-3 or TRBV12-4 and TRBJ1-3; TCRdb picks TRBD1, but there is no DNA to check that call. CDR3 length equals 17 residues. The CDR3 reads CASSTLQVWPDGNTIYF.

The V gene is TRBV10-2, the J gene TRBJ2-1; TCRdb returns TRBD1, unconfirmable since there is no DNA. The CDR3 sequence is 15 residues long. In germline, CDR1 is WSHSY, CDR2 SAAADI. CDR3 region: CASSEYRQAYNEQFF.

This rearrangement joins TRBV7-9 to TRBJ2-5; TCRdb proposes TRBD2, but this gene call is untestable without DNA. Per the germline V gene, CDR1 is SEHNR and CDR2 is FQNEAQ (reference sequence). This CDR3 comprises 15 residues. CDR3 protein: CASSGGLAGVLSKDF.

The rearrangement joins TRBV7-9 to TRBJ2-7; TCRdb's assignment of TRBD1 cannot be checked, as there is no DNA. CDR1 is SEHNR, CDR2 FQNEAQ, per germline (reference sequence). The CDR3 contains 16 residues. The CDR3 sequence: CASSLVIGQGIYEQYF.

The rearrangement joins TRBV2 to TRBJ2-1; lacking DNA, the TRBD1 call made by TCRdb goes unchecked. The CDR3 length is 11 residues. Germline values: CDR1 SNHLY, CDR2 FYNNEI. CDR3 residues: CASSVRVEQFF.

The gene calls are TRBV7-6 and TRBJ2-7; no DNA is available, so the TRBD2 call from TCRdb remains unchecked. CDR1 and CDR2 from the germline V gene are SGHVS and FNYEAQ. This CDR3 contains 15 residues. The CDR3 reads CASSSAGSSSYEQYF. Based on the CDR3 plus reference TRBV7-6 and TRBJ2-7, the full variable domain is GAGVSQSPRYKVTKRGQDVALRCDPISGHVSLYWYRQALGQGPEFLTYFNYEAQQDKSGLPNDRFSAERPEGSISTLTIQRTEQRDSAMYRCASSSAGSSSYEQYFGPGTRLTVT.

The rearrangement joins TRBV7-2 to TRBJ2-7. Per the germline V gene, CDR1 is SGHTA and CDR2 is FQGNSA. The CDR3 runs to 15 residues. The CDR3 region is CASSPQVGSSYEQYF.

The chain couples TRBV7-3 to TRBJ2-1; TCRdb's D gene call, TRBD2, goes unchecked for lack of DNA. The CDR3 has 15 residues. In germline, CDR1 is SGHTA, CDR2 FQGTGA. The CDR3 spells CASSPAGGGYNEQFF.

The chain joins TRBV19 to TRBJ1-2; TCRdb lists TRBD1, though no DNA is available to test this call. The CDR3 is made up of 14 amino acids. The germline CDR1 and CDR2 sequences are LNHDA and SQIVND (reference sequence). The CDR3 is CASSTATDRSGYTF.